These 14 T cell receptor beta chains were sequenced from one sample in a study of cytomegalovirus exposure and HLA in healthy donors. With 60 Vbeta and 13 Jbeta primers, the PCR was carried out. Libraries were prepared by immunoSEQ multiplex PCR; TCRdb keeps only in-frame clonotypes and omits some of them. The sample holds around 120,000 clones; about three quarters are singletons and the top ten take over 0.9%. The sequenced sample consisted of PBMCs. The receptors shown here come from a human donor in good health.

This rearrangement joins TRBV27 to TRBJ2-7; TRBD2 agrees at 9 bases. The V segment lost 4 bases and the J segment 4 bases; nucleotides outside the gene matches: 5. The CDR3 runs to 14 residues. Germline CDR1 MNHEY, CDR2 SMNVEV (reference sequence). CDR3 amino acids: CASSYSGGGYEQYF. The CDR3 DNA is TGTGCCAGCAGTTATAGCGGGGGAGGATACGAGCAGTACTTC.

This chain uses TRBV4-1 with TRBJ2-7; weak D call: TRBD1 (6 bases). Germline lookup yields CDR1 MGHRA and CDR2 YSYEKL. The V gene lost 1 base and the J gene lost 1 base, with 11 bases spanning the gap. The CDR3 extends over 15 amino acids. This chain's CDR3 is CASSQGTVLSYEQYF. The CDR3 coding sequence is TGCGCCAGCAGCCAAGGGACAGTGCTTTCCTACGAGCAGTACTTC.

V usage is TRBV7-8 and J usage is TRBJ1-5; no definite D call. V shed 2 bases and J shed 9 bases, with 23 bases lying between them. Germline CDR1 is SGHVS and CDR2 is FQNEAQ. The CDR3 runs 17 residues. The CDR3 DNA sequence: TGTGCCAGCAGCTTAAATTCTGAGGGTACGGTTTCTCGGCCCCAGCATTTT. Translation gives CASSLNSEGTVSRPQHF. Full variable domain (rest looked up from reference TRBV7-8 and TRBJ1-5): GAGVSQSPRYKVAKRGQDVALRCDPISGHVSLFWYQQALGQGPEFLTYFQNEAQLDKSGLPSDRFFAERPEGSVSTLKIQRTQQEDSAVYLCASSLNSEGTVSRPQHFGDGTRLSIL.

This clone was counted a few times. This chain joins TRBV10-3 and TRBJ2-7; 8 bases fit TRBD2. The CDR3 consists of 14 residues. The V segment lost 5 bases and the J segment 3 bases; nucleotides outside the gene matches: 6. The germline CDR1 and CDR2 sequences are ENHRY and SYGVKD. CDR3 region: CAISSGLVSYEQYF. The CDR3 DNA reads as TGTGCCATCAGTTCGGGACTAGTCAGCTACGAGCAGTACTTC.

This clone has more than one count but fewer than ten. The chain carries TRBV18 and TRBJ2-5; 7 nucleotides align to TRBD2. This CDR3 comprises 16 residues. The V gene end was trimmed by 2 bases and the J gene end by 1 base; junction bases not matched to a gene: 7. Germline V gene sequence: CDR1 KGHSH, CDR2 LQKENI. The CDR3 DNA reads as TGTGCCAGCTCACCAAGAATCACTAGCGCCCAAGAGACCCAGTACTTC. It specifies CASSPRITSAQETQYF.

This chain uses TRBV7-9 with TRBJ2-7; possibly TRBD1 for D (6 bases). V was pared by 4 bases and J by 2 bases, with 15 bases between. CDR3 size: 15 residues. The V gene's germline CDR1 is SEHNR and CDR2 FQNEAQ (reference sequence). CDR3 coding DNA: TGTGCCAGCAGCTCACACGGACAGAGGCCCTACGAGCAGTACTTC. This encodes CASSSHGQRPYEQYF.

V gene TRBV5-1 combines with J gene TRBJ2-7; TRBD1 might be the D (6 bases). V lost 0 bases, J lost 6 bases, and 13 bases lay in between. Germline CDR1 is SGHRS and CDR2 is YFSETQ. The CDR3 is 14 amino acids. The CDR3 DNA follows: TGCGCCAGCAGCTTGGAGGGGACAAAAGCCGAGCAGTACTTC. Its protein is CASSLEGTKAEQYF.

Worth noting for this clone: Distinct nucleotide sequences in the sample also encode this CDR3. The rearrangement uses TRBV9 and TRBJ2-3; the D gene is possibly TRBD1 (6 bases). The V gene lost 2 bases and the J gene lost 3 bases, with 7 bases spanning the gap. This CDR3 is built from 13 residues. CDR1 SGDLS and CDR2 YYNGEE come from the germline V gene. CDR3 bases: TGTGCCAGCAGCGTTCAGGGGACAGATACGCAGTATTTT. This gives the protein CASSVQGTDTQYF.

This clone was detected once. The chain carries TRBV6-1 and TRBJ2-2, with TRBD2 matching 7 bases. Germline CDR1 and CDR2: MNHNS and SASEGT. The trim removed 4 bases at V and 1 base at J, leaving 6 bases unmatched. The CDR3 contains 16 residues. CDR3 loop: CASSVGRDWNTGELFF. The DNA of the CDR3 is TGTGCCAGCAGTGTAGGGAGGGACTGGAACACCGGGGAGCTGTTTTTT.

This chain uses TRBV2 with TRBJ1-2; D perhaps matches TRBD1 (5 bases). The CDR3 totals 14 residues. Between the trimmed V and J ends, which lost 3 bases and 7 bases, there was a span of 15 bases. CDR1 SNHLY and CDR2 FYNNEI come from the germline V gene. CDR3 loop: CASSDTWAGLGYTF. The CDR3 coding sequence is TGTGCCAGCAGTGATACGTGGGCAGGGCTTGGCTACACCTTC. The variable domain in full, with the rest retrieved from reference TRBV2 and TRBJ1-2, is EPEVTQTPSHQVTQMGQEVILRCVPISNHLYFYWYRQILGQKVEFLVSFYNNEISEKSEIFDDQFSVERPDGSNFTLKIRSTKLEDSAMYFCASSDTWAGLGYTFGSGTRLTVV.

This chain joins TRBV19 and TRBJ1-5, with 7 bases that match TRBD1. The CDR3 is 16 amino acids. After removal of 8 bases from V and 0 bases from J, the junction contained 10 bases not matched to a gene. CDR1 and CDR2 from the germline V gene are LNHDA and SQIVND (reference sequence). The chain's CDR3 is CASSETGFYSNQPQHF. CDR3 coding DNA: TGTGCCAGTTCTGAGACAGGGTTTTATAGCAATCAGCCCCAGCATTTT.

This chain joins TRBV7-6 and TRBJ1-3; 7 bases agree with TRBD1. Germline CDR1 SGHVS, CDR2 FNYEAQ. The CDR3 covers 17 residues. Trimming removed 1 base from V and 0 bases from J; junction bases left unmatched: 6. CDR3 DNA: TGTGCCAGCAGCTTAGAGGGACAGAGCTACTCTGGAAACACCATATATTTT. This translates into CASSLEGQSYSGNTIYF. Full variable domain (remainder filled in from reference TRBV7-6 and TRBJ1-3): GAGVSQSPRYKVTKRGQDVALRCDPISGHVSLYWYRQALGQGPEFLTYFNYEAQQDKSGLPNDRFSAERPEGSISTLTIQRTEQRDSAMYRCASSLEGQSYSGNTIYFGEGSWLTVV.

V gene TRBV6-1 combines with J gene TRBJ1-2; D gene ambiguous. The CDR3 is 16 amino acids. The V gene's germline CDR1 is MNHNS and CDR2 SASEGT. V lost 2 bases and J lost 4, with 17 bases in between. The CDR3 DNA reads as TGTGCCAGCAGTGAACCTGGGTCGGGGTCATTCTATGGCTACACCTTC. Translating it yields CASSEPGSGSFYGYTF.

The chain employs TRBV4-1 and TRBJ2-3; TRBD2 agrees at 13 bases. The CDR3 contains 17 residues. The J segment lost 2 bases and the V segment lost 4 bases, leaving 6 bases of the junction unmatched. The germline V gene has CDR1 MGHRA and CDR2 YSYEKL. CDR3 nucleotides: TGCGCCAGCAGCCTCTTGACTAGCGGGGGGCTCACAGATACGCAGTATTTT. Its protein product is CASSLLTSGGLTDTQYF.